One sample yielded the 27 T cell receptor beta chains listed below, sequenced in a study of CD8 T cells in ankylosing spondylitis. TCRdb reprocessed the 5' RACE reads via MiXCR and lists one record per CDR3 protein. The sample yields 250,000 to 400,000 distinct CDR3 sequences, roughly 11% seen once. The sequenced sample was blood, either unsorted or a sorted T cell fraction (not recorded which). The source is a female donor with ankylosing spondylitis or in good health (not recorded which).

The chain uses TRBV3-1 and TRBJ2-6; D unclear. The length of the CDR3 is 15 residues. Trimming pared 4 bases from V and 0 bases from J, leaving 7 bases between. The germline gives CDR1 LGHDT, CDR2 YNNKEL (reference sequence). This chain's CDR3 is CASSPGHSGANVLTF. CDR3 in DNA: TGTGCCAGCAGCCCAGGCCACTCTGGGGCCAACGTCCTGACTTTC.

This clonotype was picked up many times. The CDR3 DNA follows: TGTGCCATCAGTCGACAGGGGCCGGGCACCGGGGAGCTGTTTTTT. Amino acids: CAISRQGPGTGELFF. The chain links TRBV10-3 to TRBJ2-2; 8 bases are shared with TRBD1. Germline CDR1 reads ENHRY; CDR2 reads SYGVKD. V lost 5 bases to trimming and J lost 4 bases; unmatched junction nucleotides: 6. The CDR3 runs 15 residues.

This clonotype showed up many times. J is TRBJ2-2 and V is TRBV5-1; 7 nucleotides align to TRBD1. The CDR3 is 16 residues long. Trimming at V came to 1 base and at J to 1 base, leaving 4 bases not matched to a gene. Germline CDR1 SGHRS, CDR2 YFSETQ. CDR3 in amino acids: CASSLTGTVNTGELFF. The CDR3 DNA follows: TGCGCCAGCAGCTTGACCGGGACAGTGAACACCGGGGAGCTGTTTTTT.

This clonotype was recorded at least ten times. The V and J genes are TRBV16 and TRBJ1-5; D may be TRBD1 (5 bases). This CDR3 is 14 amino acids long. CDR1 and CDR2 from the germline V gene are KGHSY and FQNENV. V was shortened by 4 bases and J by 11 bases, with 18 bases between the two germline ends. Here the CDR3 reads CASSLGTETETQHF. The DNA for the CDR3 is TGTGCCAGCAGCCTTGGGACGGAAACCGAGACCCAGCATTTT. Based on the CDR3 plus reference TRBV16 and TRBJ1-5, the full variable domain is GEEVAQTPKHLVRGEGQKAKLYCAPIKGHSYVFWYQQVLKNEFKFLISFQNENVFDETGMPKERFSAKCLPNSPCSLEIQATKLEDSAVYFCASSLGTETETQHFGDGTRLSIL.

The sample holds many counts of this clonotype. The rearrangement links TRBV12-3 or TRBV12-4 to TRBJ2-1, with no clear D. The CDR3 has 11 amino acids. V was trimmed by 2 bases and J by 15 bases, leaving 11 bases between them. CDR3 protein: CASSLQEIRFF. CDR3 nucleotides: TGTGCCAGCAGTTTACAGGAGATTCGGTTCTTC.

Of note for this clonotype: A much larger clonotype is one base distant, so this may be a read error. The rearrangement joins TRBV28 to TRBJ2-5, with 11 bases that match TRBD2. The CDR3 runs 14 residues. Germline assignment: CDR1 MDHEN and CDR2 SYDVKM. CDR3 sequence reads: CASSFSGGAKTQDF. The CDR3 bases are TGTGCCAGCAGTTTTAGCGGGGGGGCGAAGACCCAGGACTTC.

This clonotype was recorded at least ten times. V usage is TRBV7-2 and J usage is TRBJ2-1; perhaps TRBD2 as D (5 bases). The CDR3 is 12 amino acids. Germline-derived CDR1 and CDR2 are SGHTA and FQGNSA. The germline V and J ends were trimmed by 5 bases and 11 bases, with 13 bases remaining between them. This CDR3 reads CASSISVGKQFF. The CDR3 DNA sequence: TGTGCCAGCAGCATTAGCGTCGGAAAGCAGTTCTTC.

The rearrangement joins TRBV3-1 to TRBJ1-4; D not resolved. Trimming cost V 1 base and J 10 bases, with 10 bases left between them. The CDR3 is 13 residues long. Per the germline V gene, CDR1 is LGHDT and CDR2 is YNNKEL (reference sequence). The CDR3 region has the DNA TGTGCCAGCAGCCAAGTGGAGGGCGCAAAACTGTTTTTT. This gives the protein CASSQVEGAKLFF.

This clonotype was observed many times. This chain uses TRBV12-3 or TRBV12-4 with TRBJ2-1, with a tentative D call TRBD2 (5 bases). The V and J ends lost 8 bases and 2 bases respectively, with 10 bases between them. This CDR3 has 13 amino acids. The CDR3 loop reads CASRDNPYNEQFF. The CDR3 nucleotides read TGTGCCAGCCGGGATAACCCCTACAATGAGCAGTTCTTC.

CDR3 DNA: TGTGCCAGTACCCCGGGACAGGGGGCAGGTGAGCAGTTCTTC. Encoded protein: CASTPGQGAGEQFF. The V gene is TRBV19, the J gene TRBJ2-1, with 12 nucleotides matching TRBD1. CDR1 and CDR2 from the germline V gene are LNHDA and SQIVND (reference sequence). The V and J ends lost 7 bases and 9 bases, in that order; junction bases with no gene match: 7. This CDR3 region has 14 residues.

This clonotype has a count of ten or more. This sequence joins TRBV19 and TRBJ1-4; D ambiguous. Trimming removed 6 bases at V and 6 bases at J, with 14 bases between. This CDR3 region has 14 residues. Germline-derived CDR1 and CDR2 are LNHDA and SQIVND (reference sequence). The CDR3 reads CASRRGWEDEKLFF. The CDR3 coding sequence is TGTGCCAGTAGGCGAGGATGGGAGGATGAAAAACTGTTTTTT.

This clonotype was observed a few times. The chain carries TRBV25-1 and TRBJ2-1; TRBD2 aligns across 8 bases. Germline V gene sequence: CDR1 MGHDK, CDR2 SYGVNS. V lost 6 bases, J lost 2 bases, and 3 bases stayed unmatched. The CDR3 spans 14 residues. The CDR3 nucleotides are TGTGCCAGCAGAGGAGCGGGAGCCTACAATGAGCAGTTCTTC. This gives the protein CASRGAGAYNEQFF.

The rearrangement joins TRBV2 to TRBJ2-2, with TRBD1 as a possible D gene (6 bases). The V end was cut by 6 bases, the J end by 4 bases, with 18 bases between. There are 16 residues in the CDR3. Germline V gives CDR1 SNHLY, CDR2 FYNNEI. CDR3 residues: CASRASRGARTGELFF. CDR3 bases: TGTGCCAGCAGAGCCTCCAGGGGAGCACGCACCGGGGAGCTGTTTTTT.

The chain carries TRBV5-1 and TRBJ2-1, with 8 bases aligning to TRBD1. The CDR3 loop spans 16 amino acids. Trimming removed 6 bases from V and 0 bases from J; junction bases left unmatched: 8. Germline CDR1 reads SGHRS; CDR2 reads YFSETQ. CDR3 sequence: CASKPRGQGSYNEQFF. DNA of the CDR3: TGCGCCAGCAAGCCCCGCGGACAGGGCTCCTACAATGAGCAGTTCTTC.

This clonotype was counted many times. The CDR3 region is CASSSTSGGAGIRYNEQFF. The DNA of the CDR3 is TGCGCCAGCAGCTCGACTAGCGGGGGGGCCGGTATTAGGTACAATGAGCAGTTCTTC. This chain uses TRBV5-1 with TRBJ2-1, with TRBD2 matching over 14 bases. V lost 3 bases, J lost 4 bases, and 12 bases stayed unmatched. Germline CDR1 and CDR2: SGHRS and YFSETQ. The CDR3 totals 19 residues. The entire variable domain, with the rest obtained from reference TRBV5-1 and TRBJ2-1, is as follows: KAGVTQTPRYLIKTRGQQVTLSCSPISGHRSVSWYQQTPGQGLQFLFEYFSETQRNKGNFPGRFSGRQFSNSRSEMNVSTLELGDSALYLCASSSTSGGAGIRYNEQFFGPGTRLTVL.

This clonotype was recorded many times. The rearrangement links TRBV5-1 to TRBJ1-1, with 7 bases identical to TRBD1. The CDR3 covers 15 residues. Germline lookup yields CDR1 SGHRS and CDR2 YFSETQ. V gave up 0 bases and J gave up 5 bases; unmatched junction bases: 7. The CDR3 loop reads CASSLVTGPGTEAFF. DNA for the CDR3: TGCGCCAGCAGCTTGGTGACAGGGCCGGGGACTGAAGCTTTCTTT.

This clonotype has a count of ten or more. The chain combines TRBV20-1 with TRBJ2-1, with no clear D. V was shortened by 0 bases and J by 5 bases, with 8 bases between the two germline ends. This CDR3 comprises 13 residues. Germline lookup yields CDR1 DFQATT and CDR2 SNEGSKA (reference sequence). In nucleotides, the CDR3 is TGCAGTGCTAGAGAGGGAAGTAACAATGAGCAGTTCTTC. Amino acids: CSAREGSNNEQFF.

The chain carries TRBV7-2 and TRBJ2-2, with 7 bases fitting TRBD1. Germline lookup yields CDR1 SGHTA and CDR2 FQGNSA. Trimming at V came to 5 bases and at J to 1 base, leaving 4 bases not matched to a gene. This CDR3 spans 15 amino acids. The CDR3: CASSAWTGNTGELFF. The CDR3 DNA reads as TGTGCCAGCAGCGCCTGGACAGGGAACACCGGGGAGCTGTTTTTT.

This clonotype was counted ten times or more. The V call is TRBV20-1, the J call TRBJ2-3; 14 bases match TRBD2. Trimming removed 6 bases from V and 2 bases from J; junction bases left unmatched: 13. There are 18 residues in the CDR3. Per germline, CDR1 DFQATT and CDR2 SNEGSKA (reference sequence). The CDR3 DNA reads as TGCAGTGCGGGGAGTGGGACTAGCGGGGGCCTGTTCACAGATACGCAGTATTTT. Its translation: CSAGSGTSGGLFTDTQYF.

Note on this clonotype: A much larger clone is a single base away; this may be a read error. The chain is built from TRBV10-1 and TRBJ2-1, with D perhaps matching TRBD2 (6 bases). Trimming pared 3 bases from V and 9 bases from J, leaving 24 bases between. Looked up from germline, CDR1 is WNHNN and CDR2 is SYGVQD (reference sequence). This CDR3 has 17 residues. CDR3 bases: TGCGCCAGCAGTGACCCGAGGTTGGGGCGGGATCACACTGAGCAGTTCTTC. Protein: CASSDPRLGRDHTEQFF.

A word on this clonotype: Compared with germline, one end of the junction differs, possibly owing to a read error. The V gene is TRBV28, the J gene TRBJ1-1; TRBD1 aligns across 7 bases. The CDR3 contains 15 residues. Germline V gene sequence: CDR1 MDHEN, CDR2 SYDVKM. This chain's CDR3 is CASSASGTAYTGAFF. The CDR3 DNA reads TGTGCCAGCAGTGCTTCCGGGACAGCCTACACTGGAGCTTTCTTT.

V usage is TRBV20-1 and J usage is TRBJ2-7, with D tentatively TRBD2 (5 bases). The germline CDR1 and CDR2 sequences are DFQATT and SNEGSKA (reference sequence). This CDR3 has 15 residues. The V gene lost 0 bases and the J gene lost 2 bases, with 14 bases spanning the gap. The CDR3 DNA reads TGCAGTGCTAGAGACTTTTCGGGGAAAGCCTACGAGCAGTACTTC. Amino acids: CSARDFSGKAYEQYF.

This clonotype was observed at least ten times. The gene calls are TRBV9 and TRBJ1-2, with D unresolved. The CDR3 runs to 12 residues. Deletions cut 7 bases from V and 8 bases from J, with 15 bases between. Germline V gene data show CDR1 as SGDLS and CDR2 as YYNGEE. For the CDR3, the DNA is TGTGCCAGCTACTATGAGCGGATCGGCTACACCTTC. Translating gives CASYYERIGYTF.

This clonotype was seen repeatedly, ten times or more. The rearrangement joins TRBV2 to TRBJ1-1; 9 nucleotides agree with TRBD1. V was clipped by 8 bases and J by 5 bases; unmatched bases: 9. The germline CDR1 and CDR2 sequences are SNHLY and FYNNEI. The CDR3 extends over 14 amino acids. In nucleotides, the CDR3 is TGTGCCAGCGCGAACAGGGGGCGAGGTACTGAAGCTTTCTTT. This codes for CASANRGRGTEAFF.

This clonotype occurred a few times. This chain connects TRBV28 to TRBJ1-1; TRBD1 is a possible D gene (5 bases). The V end was cut by 11 bases, the J end by 5 bases, with 12 bases between. CDR1 is MDHEN and CDR2 is SYDVKM in the germline V gene. This CDR3 region has 11 residues. CDR3 sequence (DNA): TGTGCCGGGACCTCGGGGACTGAAGCTTTCTTT. Translation gives CAGTSGTEAFF.

This clonotype was seen ten or more times. The rearrangement uses TRBV20-1 and TRBJ2-1; D unresolved. Germline V gene sequence: CDR1 DFQATT, CDR2 SNEGSKA (reference sequence). This CDR3 is built from 12 residues. The ends were cut back, 0 bases at V and 7 bases at J, with 7 bases in the middle. In DNA form, the CDR3 reads TGCAGTGCTAGAGATTTGGGGAATGAGCAGTTCTTC. This encodes CSARDLGNEQFF.

This clonotype was found many times. The V gene is TRBV6-1, the J gene TRBJ2-2; D remains ambiguous. The V gene's germline CDR1 is MNHNS and CDR2 SASEGT. V lost 2 bases and J 7 bases, leaving 5 bases between the germline ends. The CDR3 is made up of 12 amino acids. For the CDR3, the DNA is TGTGCCAGCAGTGAATACAACGGGGAGCTGTTTTTT. Residues: CASSEYNGELFF.